The 29 T cell receptor beta chains reported below all come from one sample, sequenced in a study of OX40 agonist ivuxolimab in advanced cancers. Sequenced by immunoSEQ multiplex PCR; TCRdb stores in-frame clones only, minus some. The data show about 82,000 clones, about 86% seen once. Sequencing used CD4+ or CD8+ T cells sorted from blood, obtained in a trial of the OX40 agonist ivuxolimab. Every receptor here comes from an adult with an advanced solid tumor such as melanoma, head and neck, liver or kidney cancer.

This sequence joins TRBV4-3 and TRBJ1-2, with a possible D match to TRBD1 (5 bases). This CDR3 has 14 residues. Trimming removed 2 bases at V and 4 bases at J, with 11 bases between. Germline CDR1 is LGHNA and CDR2 is YSLEER. This CDR3 reads CASSQRDGLYGYTF. CDR3 DNA sequence: TGCGCCAGCAGCCAAAGGGACGGACTCTATGGCTACACCTTC.

The chain combines TRBV10-3 with TRBJ1-2; unclear D gene. The V and J ends lost 4 bases and 2 bases respectively, with 26 bases between them. The CDR3 sequence is 19 residues long. The germline V gene encodes CDR1 ENHRY and CDR2 SYGVKD. CDR3 amino acids: CAISVSEGLSTSRNYGYTF. The DNA for the CDR3 is TGTGCCATCAGTGTGTCGGAAGGACTCTCCACCTCCCGAAACTATGGCTACACCTTC.

This clone has just a few counts. The rearrangement joins TRBV4-1 to TRBJ1-3; 7 bases fit TRBD1. Trimming at V came to 0 bases and at J to 3 bases, leaving 2 bases not matched to a gene. Germline values: CDR1 MGHRA, CDR2 YSYEKL. CDR3 length: 15 residues. In nucleotides, the CDR3 is TGCGCCAGCAGCCAAGATACAGGGGATGGAAACACCATATATTTT. Protein sequence: CASSQDTGDGNTIYF.

J is TRBJ1-1 and V is TRBV5-3, with D uncertain. TRBV5-3 qualifies as an ORF whose function is uncertain. The CDR3 covers 12 residues. CDR3 amino acids: CAPAPRGTEAFF. The CDR3 nucleotides read TGTGCTCCCGCACCGCGGGGCACTGAAGCTTTCTTT.

This chain connects TRBV25-1 to TRBJ2-7, with 9 bases lining up with TRBD1. The germline CDR1 and CDR2 sequences are MGHDK and SYGVNS. This CDR3 has 15 amino acids. V shed 3 bases, J shed 1 base, and the junction held 4 bases outside the gene matches. The CDR3 region is CASSEGTGPSYEQYF. DNA of the CDR3: TGTGCCAGCAGTGAGGGGACAGGGCCTTCCTACGAGCAGTACTTC.

The chain joins TRBV19 to TRBJ1-3, with D unresolved. Germline V gives CDR1 LNHDA, CDR2 SQIVND (reference sequence). This CDR3 spans 15 amino acids. The V end was cut by 3 bases, the J end by 0 bases, with 9 bases between. DNA of the CDR3: TGTGCCAGTAGTATGGTGTCGCGCTCTGGAAACACCATATATTTT. It translates to CASSMVSRSGNTIYF.

The rearrangement joins TRBV11-3 to TRBJ1-1; perhaps TRBD1 as D (6 bases). The CDR3 runs 16 residues. CDR1 is SGHNT and CDR2 is YENEEA in the germline V gene. Trimming took 5 bases from V and 4 from J, leaving 20 bases between them. The CDR3 is CASSPRAGGRSTEAFF. CDR3 bases: TGTGCCAGCAGCCCTAGGGCGGGGGGCAGGAGCACTGAAGCTTTCTTT.

Details on this clone: The junction departs from germline at one end; a sequencing error may be responsible. V is TRBV5-1 and J is TRBJ1-2; a weak D match, TRBD1 (5 bases). The germline V gene encodes CDR1 SGHRS and CDR2 YFSETQ. The length of the CDR3 is 13 residues. In DNA, the CDR3 is TGCGCCATCAGCTTGGAGGGAAGGGGAGGCTACACCTTC. As protein: CAISLEGRGGYTF.

A note on this clone: Other nucleotide sequences from this sample produce the same CDR3. J is TRBJ2-5 and V is TRBV18; no definite D call. The V and J ends lost 6 bases and 2 bases respectively, with 4 bases between them. The CDR3 is 11 residues long. The germline CDR1 and CDR2 sequences are KGHSH and LQKENI. DNA of the CDR3: TGTGCCAGCTCGGAACAAGAGACCCAGTACTTC. Its translation is CASSEQETQYF.

The chain links TRBV5-1 to TRBJ2-2, with 8 bases matching TRBD1. The trim removed 6 bases at V and 5 bases at J, leaving 6 bases unmatched. The CDR3 is made up of 14 amino acids. Germline loops: CDR1 SGHRS, CDR2 YFSETQ. The CDR3 spells CASTQGAVTGELFF. The CDR3 coding sequence is TGCGCCAGCACCCAGGGGGCAGTAACCGGGGAGCTGTTTTTT.

The gene calls are TRBV19 and TRBJ1-4, with D perhaps matching TRBD1 (5 bases). Deletions cut 2 bases from V and 6 bases from J, with 10 bases between. The CDR3 contains 14 residues. Germline lookup yields CDR1 LNHDA and CDR2 SQIVND (reference sequence). DNA for the CDR3: TGTGCCAGTAGTATACTCGGGACTCATGAAAAACTGTTTTTT. This sequence encodes CASSILGTHEKLFF.

This rearrangement joins TRBV29-1 to TRBJ2-1; the match to TRBD1 covers 7 bases. V lost 7 bases, J lost 3 bases, and 15 bases stayed unmatched. The germline CDR1 and CDR2 sequences are SQVTM and ANQGSEA. The CDR3 contains 16 residues. This CDR3 reads CSALPVRDRYYNEQFF. The DNA of the CDR3 is TGCAGCGCCCTTCCTGTCCGGGACAGATACTACAATGAGCAGTTCTTC.

V usage is TRBV7-2 and J usage is TRBJ2-7; the D gene is possibly TRBD2 (5 bases). Germline V gene sequence: CDR1 SGHTA, CDR2 FQGNSA. This CDR3 comprises 15 residues. Deletions cut 5 bases from V and 2 bases from J, with 16 bases between. CDR3 DNA sequence: TGTGCCAGCAGCGGTGGGAGCGTCGGTCCCTACGAGCAGTACTTC. Translating it yields CASSGGSVGPYEQYF.

The chain is built from TRBV11-2 and TRBJ1-1; D unresolved. V lost 1 base, J lost 1 base, and 7 bases lay in between. This CDR3 is 14 amino acids long. Per germline, CDR1 SGHAT and CDR2 FQNNGV. The chain's CDR3 is CASSLGSPNTEAFF. The CDR3 DNA reads TGTGCCAGCAGCTTAGGGTCGCCGAACACTGAAGCTTTCTTT.

The V gene is TRBV5-1, the J gene TRBJ1-1, with D uncertain. Trimming shortened V by 6 bases and J by 7 bases, and 10 bases separated the two germline ends. CDR1 is SGHRS, CDR2 YFSETQ, per germline. The length of the CDR3 is 11 residues. The CDR3 sequence is CASMRGGEAFF. CDR3 in DNA: TGCGCCAGCATGCGGGGAGGTGAAGCTTTCTTT. The variable domain in full, with the rest retrieved from reference TRBV5-1 and TRBJ1-1, is KAGVTQTPRYLIKTRGQQVTLSCSPISGHRSVSWYQQTPGQGLQFLFEYFSETQRNKGNFPGRFSGRQFSNSRSEMNVSTLELGDSALYLCASMRGGEAFFGQGTRLTVV.

In DNA, the CDR3 is TGTGCCAGCAGCACCTGGACAGGGGATGAAAAACTGTTTTTT. Translation gives CASSTWTGDEKLFF. The V gene is TRBV5-8, the J gene TRBJ1-4; 9 bases agree with TRBD1. Per germline, CDR1 SGHTS and CDR2 YDEGEE. The length of the CDR3 is 14 residues. V lost 4 bases to trimming and J lost 6 bases; unmatched junction nucleotides: 4.

V is TRBV2 and J is TRBJ2-3, with D possibly being TRBD2 (5 bases). CDR3 size: 13 residues. Trimming shortened V by 6 bases and J by 4 bases, and 11 bases separated the two germline ends. CDR1 SNHLY and CDR2 FYNNEI come from the germline V gene. The CDR3 loop is CASREEYADTQYF. In nucleotides, the CDR3 is TGTGCCAGCAGGGAGGAGTATGCAGATACGCAGTATTTT. The full variable domain, in which reference TRBV2 and TRBJ2-3 provide the parts outside the CDR3, is EPEVTQTPSHQVTQMGQEVILRCVPISNHLYFYWYRQILGQKVEFLVSFYNNEISEKSEIFDDQFSVERPDGSNFTLKIRSTKLEDSAMYFCASREEYADTQYFGPGTRLTVL.

The rearrangement links TRBV6-1 to TRBJ1-1; D might be TRBD1 (5 bases). The germline gives CDR1 MNHNS, CDR2 SASEGT. The CDR3 covers 16 residues. The V end was cut by 2 bases, the J end by 5 bases, with 18 bases between. CDR3 sequence (DNA): TGTGCCAGCAGTGAACAGGTGGGGGGAGCAAGGACTGAAGCTTTCTTT. This sequence encodes CASSEQVGGARTEAFF.

The chain uses TRBV6-6 and TRBJ1-6; a weak D match, TRBD1 (6 bases). The CDR3 spans 14 residues. The V gene lost 0 bases and the J gene lost 8 bases, with 8 bases spanning the gap. Germline CDR1 reads MNHNY; CDR2 reads SVGAGI (reference sequence). CDR3 loop: CASSYSGQHSPLHF. CDR3 nucleotides: TGTGCCAGCAGTTACTCAGGACAGCATTCACCCCTCCACTTT.

The chain carries TRBV6-5 and TRBJ1-2; no reliable D call. The length of the CDR3 is 12 residues. Per germline, CDR1 MNHEY and CDR2 SVGAGI. Trimming shortened V by 6 bases and J by 4 bases, and 9 bases separated the two germline ends. The chain's CDR3 is CASRGWGYGYTF. The CDR3 nucleotides read TGTGCCAGCAGGGGTTGGGGCTATGGCTACACCTTC.

The chain links TRBV5-4 to TRBJ1-3, with D hard to call. There are 14 residues in the CDR3. V lost 0 bases and J lost 3, with 7 bases in between. CDR1 is SGHNT and CDR2 is YYREEE in the germline V gene (reference sequence). Written as DNA, the CDR3 is TGTGCCAGCAGCTTGGGGGGTTTTGGAAACACCATATATTTT. Translating it yields CASSLGGFGNTIYF.

V is TRBV9 and J is TRBJ2-5; D not certain. This CDR3 spans 15 amino acids. V shed 1 base and J shed 2 bases, with 12 bases lying between them. Germline V gene lookup returns CDR1 SGDLS and CDR2 YYNGEE. The CDR3 reads CASSVSIRAQETQYF. CDR3 DNA: TGTGCCAGCAGCGTATCTATAAGGGCACAAGAGACCCAGTACTTC.

This chain connects TRBV29-1 to TRBJ2-7; possibly TRBD2 for D (7 bases). The ends were cut back, 5 bases at V and 7 bases at J, with 18 bases in the middle. The CDR3 is 13 amino acids. The germline gives CDR1 SQVTM, CDR2 ANQGSEA. CDR3 amino acids: CSVRRGGASEQYF. The CDR3 DNA is TGCAGCGTTCGGAGGGGGGGGGCGAGTGAGCAGTACTTC.

The chain employs TRBV7-2 and TRBJ1-5; tentatively, D is TRBD1 (5 bases). V dropped 5 bases and J dropped 0 bases, with 11 bases sitting between them. Germline V lookup: CDR1 SGHTA, CDR2 FQGNSA. This CDR3 contains 15 residues. The CDR3 DNA is TGTGCCAGCAGCCCGGGACTCAATAGCAATCAGCCCCAGCATTTT. Residues: CASSPGLNSNQPQHF.

The chain is built from TRBV2 and TRBJ1-2; TRBD1 agrees at 8 bases. The CDR3 is 13 amino acids. The junction had 6 bases not matched to a gene; V was cut back by 6 bases and J by 6 bases. The germline CDR1 and CDR2 sequences are SNHLY and FYNNEI. Here the CDR3 reads CASRGQGKNGYTF. In nucleotides, the CDR3 is TGTGCCAGCAGAGGACAGGGAAAGAATGGCTACACCTTC.

This clone was recorded once. The chain couples TRBV18 to TRBJ1-6; 7 nucleotides agree with TRBD1. The CDR3 has 15 residues. The germline V gene has CDR1 KGHSH and CDR2 LQKENI. V lost 6 bases to trimming and J lost 8 bases; unmatched junction nucleotides: 10. CDR3 residues: CASSFTGTEDSPLHF. In DNA, the CDR3 is TGTGCCAGCTCTTTCACCGGGACAGAAGATTCACCCCTCCACTTT.

V and J are TRBV9 and TRBJ2-7, with 9 bases aligning to TRBD2. The CDR3 length is 17 residues. J was trimmed by 5 bases and V by 5 bases; bases with no gene match: 17. Germline CDR1 SGDLS, CDR2 YYNGEE. The CDR3 sequence is CASSSPPAGGSGDEQYF. The CDR3 bases are TGTGCCAGCAGTTCTCCCCCAGCGGGAGGCTCTGGGGACGAGCAGTACTTC.

The genes are TRBV2 and TRBJ2-1; 8 bases align to TRBD2. CDR1 is SNHLY and CDR2 is FYNNEI in the germline V gene. V was pared by 3 bases and J by 5 bases, with 9 bases of the junction left unmatched. This CDR3 region has 16 residues. CDR3 sequence (DNA): TGTGCCAGCAGTGAGAAGGCGGGACTAGGGCACAATGAGCAGTTCTTC. As protein: CASSEKAGLGHNEQFF.

This clone turned up a few times. J is TRBJ2-7 and V is TRBV4-1; D possibly uses TRBD1 or TRBD2 (5 bases each). The germline gives CDR1 MGHRA, CDR2 YSYEKL. V was clipped by 4 bases and J by 3 bases, with 10 bases between them. This CDR3 spans 13 amino acids. CDR3 sequence (DNA): TGCGCCAGCAGCCGGGACGGTTACTACGAGCAGTACTTC. It codes for CASSRDGYYEQYF.